This T cell receptor (beta chain) derives from a study of cytomegalovirus exposure and HLA in healthy donors. As concerns this clone: The antigen remains unidentified.

V lost 4 bases and J 2 bases, leaving 9 bases between the germline ends. The length of the CDR3 is 14 residues. CDR1 and CDR2 (germline): SGHAT, FQNNGV. Study-level points and caveats: When the data were analyzed later, several of the most significant clusters appeared to be linked to common viral pathogens. The majority of TCR sequences were rare, yet some public TCRs appeared in many donors.

Primers: 60 Vbeta forward and 13 Jbeta reverse. Assay: immunoSEQ multiplex PCR; the TCRdb copy retains only in-frame clones and omits some. The table lists roughly 140,000 clones, under 90% of them singletons. This chain uses TRBV11-2 with TRBJ1-3, with D tentatively TRBD1 (6 bases). This TCR was sampled from a man between 35 and 55 years old in good health and CMV-seronegative. Sequenced sample: PBMCs. CDR3 protein: CASSSDSTGNTIYF. CDR3 nucleotide sequence: TGTGCCAGCAGCTCGGACAGTACTGGAAACACCATATATTTT. Variable domain in full (rest from reference TRBV11-2 and TRBJ1-3): EAGVAQSPRYKIIEKRQSVAFWCNPISGHATLYWYQQILGQGPKLLIQFQNNGVVDDSQLPKDRFSAERLKGVDSTLKIQPAKLEDSAVYLCASSSDSTGNTIYFGEGSWLTVV.